This T cell receptor (beta chain) stems from a study of naive and memory T cell subsets. Findings of the study overall: Possibly reflecting memory cells re-expressing CD45RA, a few larger clonotypes occurred in naive repertoires, especially CD8.

The length of the CDR3 is 15 residues. CDR1 is SGHNT, CDR2 YYREEE, per germline (reference sequence). Trimming removed 1 base from V and 7 bases from J; junction bases left unmatched: 7. This clonotype has a count of ten or more. The antigen is undetermined. Two oligonucleotides, mixed equimolar, formed the beta constant-region primer covering TRBC1 and TRBC2. Four rounds of PCR amplified the ligated cDNA using nested alpha and beta constant-region primers plus SP2. TCRdb reanalysed the UMI-ligation and nested PCR reads using MiXCR and keeps one entry per CDR3 protein. This sample yields tens of thousands of distinct CDR3 sequences, of which approximately 10% are seen a single time; just over 0.13% belongs to the top ten.

What was sequenced was naive CD4+ T cells from blood. This sequence joins TRBV5-4 and TRBJ2-1; 8 nucleotides agree with TRBD2. This receptor was obtained from a human donor in good health. CDR3 amino acids: CASSLFSGDENEQFF. The CDR3 DNA sequence: TGTGCCAGCAGCTTGTTTAGCGGGGACGAGAATGAGCAGTTCTTC.